This T cell receptor (beta chain) was documented in a study of blood T cell repertoires in COVID-19. Study information: The samples span acute and convalescent COVID-19 from the United States, Italy and Spain. Sources were T cells, B-cell-depleted T cells, or PBMCs; the material itself was cDNA or gDNA.

The V gene's germline CDR1 is KGHSH and CDR2 LQKENI. The CDR3 length is 16 residues. The ends lost 5 bases at V and 3 bases at J; junction bases unmatched: 10. How the authors handled the data: Reference gene primers were amplified, and this amplification served to estimate nucleated cell counts. This table comes from immunoSEQ multiplex PCR, and its TCRdb copy is limited to in-frame clones, with some not included. From that table come the V and J calls and clone size; the DNA was used to work out D and trimming. This sample has about 240,000 clones, with roughly 90% found just once. The rearrangement joins TRBV18 to TRBJ2-3; the match to TRBD1 covers 8 bases. Material: peripheral blood. The receptor comes from a man in his 60s who had recovered from COVID-19. The CDR3 nucleotides are TGTGCCAGCTCAAGCCAGGGGGCTTTCGGGACAGATACGCAGTATTTT. This encodes CASSSQGAFGTDTQYF.